This entry lists 16 T cell receptor beta chains sequenced from one sample in a study of blood T cell repertoires in COVID-19. Only in-frame clones appear in the TCRdb table, and some are missing; sequencing was by immunoSEQ multiplex PCR. The top ten hold 11% of the sample, which has under 200,000 clones, roughly 80% seen once. The sample comprised PBMCs or T cells enriched from blood (not recorded which). These receptors all stem from a man aged 50-60 years who had recovered from COVID-19.

This clone was recorded only once. The gene calls are TRBV4-2 and TRBJ1-1, with a possible D match to TRBD1 (6 bases). Germline V lookup: CDR1 LGHNA, CDR2 YNFKEQ. Trimming stripped 0 bases from V and 4 bases from J, with 9 bases between. The CDR3 runs 14 residues. The CDR3 sequence: CASSQEDRGTEAFF. The CDR3 DNA is TGTGCCAGCAGCCAAGAGGACAGAGGCACTGAAGCTTTCTTT.

The chain combines TRBV5-6 with TRBJ1-5; the match to TRBD1 covers 8 bases. In germline, CDR1 is SGHDT, CDR2 YYEEEE. Trimming at V came to 0 bases and at J to 9 bases, leaving 5 bases not matched to a gene. The CDR3 sequence is 14 residues long. The CDR3 spells CASSLDGGTGPQHF. The DNA for the CDR3 is TGTGCCAGCAGCTTGGATGGCGGGACAGGGCCCCAGCATTTT.

This clone was seen just once. V gene TRBV21-1 combines with J gene TRBJ1-1. TRBV21-1 is labeled a pseudogene. This CDR3 comprises 14 residues. The CDR3 reads CASSKGAENTEAFF. The CDR3 nucleotides read TGTGCCAGCAGCAAAGGCGCGGAGAACACTGAAGCTTTCTTT.

The chain uses TRBV28 and TRBJ1-6; 9 bases fit TRBD1. V lost 4 bases, J lost 7 bases, and 5 bases stayed unmatched. There are 15 residues in the CDR3. Germline V gene data show CDR1 as MDHEN and CDR2 as SYDVKM. The CDR3 coding sequence is TGTGCCAGCAGTTCTCCTGGACAGGGGAATTCACCCCTCCACTTT. Residues: CASSSPGQGNSPLHF.

The count of this clone is one. As DNA, the CDR3 is TGTGCCAGCAGTACTCAGAGGGGACGGGGGGGAAACACCATATATTTT. Its protein product is CASSTQRGRGGNTIYF. The chain is built from TRBV28 and TRBJ1-3; maybe TRBD1 (5 bases). This CDR3 has 16 residues. With 5 bases removed from V and 4 bases from J, the gap between germline ends came to 18 bases. The germline V gene encodes CDR1 MDHEN and CDR2 SYDVKM.

This chain links TRBV5-5 with TRBJ1-5, with 9 bases lining up with TRBD1. Germline loops: CDR1 SGHKS, CDR2 YYEKEE (reference sequence). V shed 1 base, J shed 2 bases, and the junction held 13 bases outside the gene matches. The length of the CDR3 is 19 residues. This chain's CDR3 is CASSLRGTGNPYGNQPQHF. CDR3 coding DNA: TGTGCCAGCAGCTTGCGGGGGACAGGGAACCCCTATGGCAATCAGCCCCAGCATTTT.

V gene TRBV28 combines with J gene TRBJ1-1; 11 nucleotides align to TRBD1. V gave up 6 bases and J gave up 2 bases; unmatched junction bases: 8. CDR3 length: 16 amino acids. CDR1 is MDHEN and CDR2 is SYDVKM in the germline V gene. Written as DNA, the CDR3 is TGTGCCAGCAGCCCGGGACAGGGGGTCGACAACACTGAAGCTTTCTTT. Residues: CASSPGQGVDNTEAFF.

The rearrangement joins TRBV28 to TRBJ2-7; 8 bases agree with TRBD1. The trim removed 4 bases at V and 0 bases at J, leaving 5 bases unmatched. CDR1 is MDHEN and CDR2 is SYDVKM in the germline V gene. The CDR3 totals 15 residues. CDR3 protein: CASSYQGASSYEQYF. The CDR3 DNA follows: TGTGCCAGCAGTTACCAGGGGGCGAGCTCCTACGAGCAGTACTTC.

The chain uses TRBV19 and TRBJ1-1; D call uncertain. V was shortened by 6 bases and J by 3 bases, with 14 bases between the two germline ends. Per germline, CDR1 LNHDA and CDR2 SQIVND (reference sequence). The length of the CDR3 is 14 residues. The CDR3 coding sequence is TGTGCCAGTAGCGACTTTATTCGGGACACTGAAGCTTTCTTT. Its translation is CASSDFIRDTEAFF. Complete variable domain (other parts from reference TRBV19 and TRBJ1-1): DGGITQSPKYLFRKEGQNVTLSCEQNLNHDAMYWYRQDPGQGLRLIYYSQIVNDFQKGDIAEGYSVSREKKESFPLTVTSAQKNPTAFYLCASSDFIRDTEAFFGQGTRLTVV.

This chain connects TRBV29-1 to TRBJ1-2, with 7 nucleotides matching TRBD1. The ends lost 8 bases at V and 8 bases at J; junction bases unmatched: 8. The CDR3 contains 11 residues. Germline V gene data show CDR1 as SQVTM and CDR2 as ANQGSEA. The CDR3 reads CSITTGSGYTF. CDR3 sequence (DNA): TGCAGCATTACGACAGGGTCCGGCTACACCTTC.

This clone has a single count. The J gene is TRBJ2-1, the V gene TRBV9; the match to TRBD1 covers 7 bases. Trimming at V came to 4 bases and at J to 1 base, leaving 5 bases not matched to a gene. The CDR3 has 15 amino acids. From germline, CDR1 is SGDLS and CDR2 YYNGEE. CDR3 DNA sequence: TGTGCCAGCAGCTACACAGGGGAATCCTACAATGAGCAGTTCTTC. Its translation is CASSYTGESYNEQFF.

The J gene is TRBJ1-2, the V gene TRBV6-5, with a possible D match to TRBD1 (5 bases). Trimming stripped 2 bases from V and 4 bases from J, with 11 bases between. The germline gives CDR1 MNHEY, CDR2 SVGAGI. This CDR3 comprises 14 residues. The DNA for the CDR3 is TGTGCCAGCAGTTACAATCCGGGGGGCTATGGCTACACCTTC. It codes for CASSYNPGGYGYTF.

The genes are TRBV6-5 and TRBJ1-5, with 7 bases identical to TRBD1. The CDR3 has 13 amino acids. Germline lookup yields CDR1 MNHEY and CDR2 SVGAGI. V lost 8 bases to trimming and J lost 5 bases; unmatched junction nucleotides: 6. DNA of the CDR3: TGTGCCAGCGTGGGACAGTCTCATCAGCCCCAGCATTTT. It specifies CASVGQSHQPQHF.

The chain recombines TRBV5-1 with TRBJ2-7; TRBD2 matches 11 bases. V lost 4 bases to trimming and J lost 2 bases; unmatched junction nucleotides: 5. CDR1 and CDR2 from the germline V gene are SGHRS and YFSETQ. This CDR3 region has 15 residues. This chain's CDR3 is CASSPGLAGPYEQYF. CDR3 in DNA: TGCGCCAGCAGCCCCGGACTAGCGGGTCCCTACGAGCAGTACTTC.

This clone appeared once. The chain is built from TRBV28 and TRBJ1-1; D is undetermined. CDR3 length: 11 amino acids. Germline V lookup: CDR1 MDHEN, CDR2 SYDVKM. V lost 11 bases to trimming and J lost 0 bases, with 7 bases between them. The CDR3 DNA reads as TGTGCCGCGATACTGAACACTGAAGCTTTCTTT. As protein: CAAILNTEAFF.

The rearrangement joins TRBV5-1 to TRBJ1-5; 11 bases agree with TRBD1. There are 14 residues in the CDR3. J was trimmed by 6 bases and V by 5 bases; bases with no gene match: 4. Germline lookup yields CDR1 SGHRS and CDR2 YFSETQ. CDR3 residues: CASRGQGAGQPQHF. CDR3 in DNA: TGCGCCAGCAGAGGACAGGGGGCGGGTCAGCCCCAGCATTTT. The whole variable domain, remainder taken from reference TRBV5-1 and TRBJ1-5, is KAGVTQTPRYLIKTRGQQVTLSCSPISGHRSVSWYQQTPGQGLQFLFEYFSETQRNKGNFPGRFSGRQFSNSRSEMNVSTLELGDSALYLCASRGQGAGQPQHFGDGTRLSIL.